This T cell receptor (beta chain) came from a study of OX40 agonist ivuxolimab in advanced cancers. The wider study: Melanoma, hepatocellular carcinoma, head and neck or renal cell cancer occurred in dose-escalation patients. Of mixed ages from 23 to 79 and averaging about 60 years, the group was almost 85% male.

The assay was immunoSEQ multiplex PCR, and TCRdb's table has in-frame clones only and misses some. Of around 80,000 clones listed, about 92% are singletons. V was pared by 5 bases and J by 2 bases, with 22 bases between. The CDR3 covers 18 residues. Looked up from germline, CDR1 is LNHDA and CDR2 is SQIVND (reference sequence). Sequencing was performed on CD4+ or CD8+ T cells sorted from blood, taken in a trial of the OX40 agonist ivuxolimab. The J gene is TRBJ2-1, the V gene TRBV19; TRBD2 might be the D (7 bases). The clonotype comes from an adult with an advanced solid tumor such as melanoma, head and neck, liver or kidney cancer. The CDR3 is CASSDPKGGLRTYNEQFF. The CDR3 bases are TGTGCCAGTAGTGATCCAAAGGGGGGGCTCAGGACCTACAATGAGCAGTTCTTC.